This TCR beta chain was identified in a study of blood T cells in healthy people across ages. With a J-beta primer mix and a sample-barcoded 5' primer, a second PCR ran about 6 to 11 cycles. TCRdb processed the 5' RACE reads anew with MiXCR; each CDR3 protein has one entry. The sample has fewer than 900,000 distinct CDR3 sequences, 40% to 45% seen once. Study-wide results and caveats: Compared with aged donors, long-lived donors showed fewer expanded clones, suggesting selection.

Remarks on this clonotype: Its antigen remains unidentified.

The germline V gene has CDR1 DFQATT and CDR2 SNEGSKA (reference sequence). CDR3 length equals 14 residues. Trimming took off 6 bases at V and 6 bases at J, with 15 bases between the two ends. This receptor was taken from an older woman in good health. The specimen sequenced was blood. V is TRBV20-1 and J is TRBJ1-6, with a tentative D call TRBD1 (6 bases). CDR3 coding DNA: TGCAGTGCGCAACAGGGACCCCCTAATTCACCCCTCCACTTT. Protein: CSAQQGPPNSPLHF.